This T cell receptor (beta chain) was identified in a study of cytomegalovirus exposure and HLA in healthy donors. The donors were members of the validation cohort comprising over 90 subjects, separate from the approximately 670-subject first cohort. Data came from immunoSEQ multiplex PCR; TCRdb stores just in-frame clones and leaves some out. Seen here are under 150,000 clones, almost 85% observed once, and the top ten hold under 1.5%. Details on this clone: Its antigen remains unknown.

The study, taken as a whole, reports: Confirmation was obtained in vitro that a few CMV-associated chains are specific for CMV antigens. Subsequent analysis found a tendency for first-cohort TCR clusters to co-occur within the approximately 130 validation repertoires.

Unmatched junction bases numbered 5, after V lost 4 bases and J lost 3 bases. The germline CDR1 and CDR2 sequences are SGHRS and YFSETQ. CDR3 length: 14 residues. The chain combines TRBV5-1 with TRBJ2-3, with 7 nucleotides matching TRBD2. Sequencing was carried out using PBMCs. This sequence originates from a woman between 25 and 40 years old in good health and CMV-seronegative. The CDR3 bases are TGCGCCAGCAGCCCCGGACTAGTAACAGATACGCAGTATTTT. Protein product: CASSPGLVTDTQYF. Based on the CDR3 plus reference TRBV5-1 and TRBJ2-3, the full variable domain is KAGVTQTPRYLIKTRGQQVTLSCSPISGHRSVSWYQQTPGQGLQFLFEYFSETQRNKGNFPGRFSGRQFSNSRSEMNVSTLELGDSALYLCASSPGLVTDTQYFGPGTRLTVL.